A selection of T cell receptor beta chains follows, all from one sample in a study of OX40 agonist ivuxolimab in advanced cancers. The assay was immunoSEQ multiplex PCR, and TCRdb's table has in-frame clones only and misses some. The table has around 40,000 clones, 87% seen once. This specimen was CD4+ or CD8+ T cells sorted from blood, taken in a trial of the OX40 agonist ivuxolimab. Receptors were obtained from an adult with an advanced solid tumor such as melanoma, head and neck, liver or kidney cancer. CDR3s include the opening cysteine and the closing phenylalanine or tryptophan.

v_gene,j_gene,CDR3aa
TRBV11-1,TRBJ2-3,CASSRRTSGINTDTQYF
TRBV11-3,TRBJ1-1,CASSLGRRNTEAFF
TRBV5-6,TRBJ2-5,CASSFSGSGLYETQYF
TRBV28,TRBJ1-3,CASRVSGNTIYF
TRBV7-6,TRBJ2-3,CASSPDRSTDTQYF
TRBV19,TRBJ2-7,CASSIAGGPYEQYF
TRBV7-3,TRBJ2-5,CASSPTVQETQYF
TRBV5-6,TRBJ2-7,CASSLVSGGEQYF
TRBV11-1,TRBJ2-2,CASSWQYTGELFF
TRBV11-3,TRBJ2-7,CASSLDRTAYEQYF
TRBV9,TRBJ2-3,CASSVASSDTQYF
TRBV15,TRBJ1-1,CATSSQQNTEAFF
TRBV20-1,TRBJ1-1,CSAIWDTEAFF
TRBV4-2,TRBJ2-3,CASSLSERGDTQYF
TRBV27,TRBJ2-3,CASSYPWGGRTDTQYF
TRBV9,TRBJ1-6,CASSVAEPGTGNSPLHF
TRBV7-6,TRBJ2-1,CASSLMTAGGYNEQFF